The rows below give T cell receptor beta chains drawn from one sample of a study of cytomegalovirus exposure and HLA in healthy donors. The assay was immunoSEQ multiplex PCR, and TCRdb's table has in-frame clones only and misses some. The sample yields roughly 84,000 clones, roughly 80% seen once. The sequenced sample was PBMCs. The source of these receptors is a human donor in good health. CDR3s include the opening cysteine and the closing phenylalanine or tryptophan. D genes are given only for firm matches. Not all rows give a size; the values are once, few, many and, for expanded clones, a class.

TRBD1	.	TRBV19	TRBJ2-7	CASSLGQGHDEQYF	TGTGCCAGTAGCTTGGGACAGGGTCACGACGAGCAGTACTTC
TRBD2	.	TRBV19	TRBJ2-1	CASSTGLAGGNNEQFF	TGTGCCAGTAGTACCGGACTAGCGGGGGGCAACAATGAGCAGTTCTTC
TRBD1	.	TRBV2	TRBJ2-7	CASSEGGQGLEQYF	TGTGCCAGCAGTGAAGGGGGACAGGGTCTCGAGCAGTACTTC
.	.	TRBV29-1	TRBJ2-7	CSVGGEGPREQYF	TGCAGCGTTGGGGGTGAGGGTCCCCGAGAGCAGTACTTC
.	once	TRBV6-5	TRBJ2-1	CASSPGGLLYNEQFF	TGTGCCAGCAGCCCTGGGGGACTTCTCTACAATGAGCAGTTCTTC
.	.	TRBV6-5	TRBJ1-2	CASSYPGGGGYTF	TGTGCCAGCAGTTACCCCGGGGGTGGGGGCTACACCTTC
TRBD2	.	TRBV19	TRBJ2-1	CASRLSGAVGEQFF	TGTGCCAGTAGACTTAGCGGGGCCGTCGGTGAGCAGTTCTTC
TRBD1	.	TRBV14	TRBJ2-2	CASSQTGSWLFFYTGELFF	TGTGCCAGCAGCCAGACAGGGTCGTGGTTGTTCTTTTACACCGGGGAGCTGTTTTTT
.	.	TRBV7-8	TRBJ1-5	CASSPKGQTQYSNQPQHF	TGTGCCAGCAGCCCGAAAGGACAGACCCAATATAGCAATCAGCCCCAGCATTTT
.	.	TRBV29-1	TRBJ1-2	CSVATLYGYTF	TGCAGCGTTGCTACCCTCTATGGCTACACCTTC
.	.	TRBV7-5	TRBJ2-1	CARSLVSGSYSYNEQFF	TGTGCCAGAAGCTTAGTGAGCGGGAGCTACTCCTACAATGAGCAGTTCTTC
.	.	TRBV7-2	TRBJ2-1	CASGVTGWGEQFF	TGTGCCAGCGGGGTTACGGGGTGGGGTGAGCAGTTCTTC
TRBD1	.	TRBV2	TRBJ1-2	CASITGTDYGYTF	TGTGCCAGTATAACCGGGACAGATTATGGCTACACCTTC
TRBD2	.	TRBV9	TRBJ2-1	CASSVALAGEGEQFF	TGTGCCAGCAGCGTAGCTCTAGCGGGGGAGGGTGAGCAGTTCTTC
.	.	TRBV2	TRBJ1-6	CASVAGDPRAPLHF	TGTGCCAGCGTGGCAGGAGACCCGCGGGCACCCCTCCACTTT
.	.	TRBV5-8	TRBJ2-7	CASSPRRGSGQYF	TGTGCCAGCAGTCCACGAAGGGGTTCCGGGCAGTACTTC
.	.	TRBV7-8	TRBJ2-2	CATRAPGELFF	TGTGCCACGAGAGCCCCCGGGGAGCTGTTTTTT